This entry concerns a single T cell receptor beta chain. The repertoire was sequenced with immunoSEQ multiplex PCR; TCRdb's copy has only in-frame clones and lacks some. The sample yields about 550,000 clones, 95% seen once. The V gene's germline CDR1 is SGHRS and CDR2 YFSETQ. The CDR3 is 15 residues long. V lost 0 bases and J lost 1, with 7 bases in between. The sample originates from a study of shared clonotypes between healthy human individuals. CD45RO-negative CD8 cells positively selected for CCR7 made up the naive population, which excluded terminally differentiated effector memory CD45RA+ cells.

The chain links TRBV5-1 to TRBJ2-2; no reliable D call. Sequencing was performed on naive CD8+ T cells sorted from blood. The sequence was collected from a woman in her 30s in good health. The CDR3 loop is CASSLVDRNTGELFF. The DNA for the CDR3 is TGCGCCAGCAGCTTGGTGGATAGGAACACCGGGGAGCTGTTTTTT.